What follows is one T cell receptor beta chain and its context. The antigen remains unidentified. Time point specified: newly diagnosed, previously untreated cHL patient sample. By magnetic negative selection, CD8+ T cells were isolated from the thawed PBMCs. For comparison, PBMCs from newly diagnosed, untreated classical Hodgkin lymphoma were used. V shed 6 bases and J shed 10 bases, with 24 bases lying between them. The CDR3 has 15 residues. Germline CDR1 reads SNHLY; CDR2 reads FYNNEI. Data came from immunoSEQ multiplex PCR; TCRdb stores just in-frame clones and leaves some out. The table lists 14,000 to 15,000 clones, 90% to 95% of them singletons, with 5.9% in the top ten. The entry originates in a study of PD-1 blockade in classical Hodgkin lymphoma. Study-wide points: Newly diagnosed patients reportedly trailed healthy donors in baseline TCR diversity. Repertoire difference causes, possibly disease activity or prior therapy, remain undefined.

The V gene is TRBV2, the J gene TRBJ1-1; possible D gene TRBD1, 6 bases. The specimen was CD8+ T cells from blood. The receptor was derived from a human donor with classical Hodgkin lymphoma. CDR3: CASRQQTGHRIGAFF. DNA for the CDR3: TGTGCCAGCAGACAACAAACGGGACATCGTATAGGAGCTTTCTTT.